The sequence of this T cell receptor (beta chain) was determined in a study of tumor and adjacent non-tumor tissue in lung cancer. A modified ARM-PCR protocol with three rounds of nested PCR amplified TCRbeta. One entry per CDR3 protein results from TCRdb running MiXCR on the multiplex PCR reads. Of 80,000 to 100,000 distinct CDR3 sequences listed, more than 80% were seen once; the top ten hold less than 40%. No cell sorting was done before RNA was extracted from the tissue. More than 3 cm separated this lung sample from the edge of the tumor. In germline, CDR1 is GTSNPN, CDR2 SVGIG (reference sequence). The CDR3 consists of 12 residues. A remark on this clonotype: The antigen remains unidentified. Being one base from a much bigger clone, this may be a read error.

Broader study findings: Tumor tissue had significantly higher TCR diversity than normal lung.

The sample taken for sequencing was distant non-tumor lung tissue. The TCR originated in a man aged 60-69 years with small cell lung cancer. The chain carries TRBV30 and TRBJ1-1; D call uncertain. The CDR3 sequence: CALTLVWAETFF. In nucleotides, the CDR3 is TGTGCCTTAACACTGGTATGGGCTGAAACTTTCTTT. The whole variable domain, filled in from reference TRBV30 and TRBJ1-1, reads SQTIHQWPATLVQPVGSPLSLECTVEGTSNPNLYWYRQAAGRGLQLLFYSVGIGQISSEVPQNLSASRPQDRQFILSSKKLLLSDSGFYLCALTLVWAETFFGQGTRLTVV.